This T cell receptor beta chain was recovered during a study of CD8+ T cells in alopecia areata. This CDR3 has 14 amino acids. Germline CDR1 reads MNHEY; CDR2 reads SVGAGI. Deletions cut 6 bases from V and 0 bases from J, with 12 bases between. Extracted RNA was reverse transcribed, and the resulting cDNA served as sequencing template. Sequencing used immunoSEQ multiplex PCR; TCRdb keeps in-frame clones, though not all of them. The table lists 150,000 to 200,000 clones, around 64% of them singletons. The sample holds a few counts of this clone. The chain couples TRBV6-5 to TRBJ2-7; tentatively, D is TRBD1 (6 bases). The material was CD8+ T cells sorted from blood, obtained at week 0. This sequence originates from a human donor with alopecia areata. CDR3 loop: CASSKQGSSYEQYF. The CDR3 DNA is TGTGCCAGCAGCAAGCAGGGGAGCTCCTACGAGCAGTACTTC.